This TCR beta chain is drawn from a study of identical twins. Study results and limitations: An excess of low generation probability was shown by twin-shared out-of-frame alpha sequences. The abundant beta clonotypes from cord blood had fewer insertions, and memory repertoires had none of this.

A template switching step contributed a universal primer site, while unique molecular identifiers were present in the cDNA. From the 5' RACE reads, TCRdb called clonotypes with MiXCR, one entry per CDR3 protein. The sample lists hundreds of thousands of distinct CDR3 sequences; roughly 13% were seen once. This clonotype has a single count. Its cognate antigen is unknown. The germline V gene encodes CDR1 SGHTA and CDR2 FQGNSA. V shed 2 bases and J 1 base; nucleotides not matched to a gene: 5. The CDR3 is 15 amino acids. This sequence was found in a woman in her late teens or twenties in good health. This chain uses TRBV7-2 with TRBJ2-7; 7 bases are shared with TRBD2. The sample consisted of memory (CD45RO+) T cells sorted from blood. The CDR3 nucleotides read TGTGCCAGCAGCTTACTCCGGGAGGAGTCCTACGAGCAGTACTTC. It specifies CASSLLREESYEQYF.